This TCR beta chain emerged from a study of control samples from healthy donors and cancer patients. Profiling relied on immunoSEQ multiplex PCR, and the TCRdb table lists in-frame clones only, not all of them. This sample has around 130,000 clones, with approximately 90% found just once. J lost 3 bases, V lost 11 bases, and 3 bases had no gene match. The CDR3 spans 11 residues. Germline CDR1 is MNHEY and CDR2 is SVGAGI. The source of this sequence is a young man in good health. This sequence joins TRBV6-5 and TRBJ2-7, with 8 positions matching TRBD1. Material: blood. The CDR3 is CASGGFYEQYF. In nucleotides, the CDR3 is TGTGCCTCAGGGGGCTTCTACGAGCAGTACTTC.